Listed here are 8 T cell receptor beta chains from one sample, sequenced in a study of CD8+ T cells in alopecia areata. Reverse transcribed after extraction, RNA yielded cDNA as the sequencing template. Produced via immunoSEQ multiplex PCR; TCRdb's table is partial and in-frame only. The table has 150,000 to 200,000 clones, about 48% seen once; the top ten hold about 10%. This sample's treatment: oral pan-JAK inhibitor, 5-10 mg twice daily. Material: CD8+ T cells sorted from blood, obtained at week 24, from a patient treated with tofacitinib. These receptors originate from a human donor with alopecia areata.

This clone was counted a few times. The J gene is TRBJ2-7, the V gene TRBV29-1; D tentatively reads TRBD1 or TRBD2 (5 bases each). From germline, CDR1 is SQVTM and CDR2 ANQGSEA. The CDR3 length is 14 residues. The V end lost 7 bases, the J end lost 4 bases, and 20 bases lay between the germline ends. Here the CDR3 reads CSAIRRDGKYEQYF. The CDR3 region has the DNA TGCAGCGCGATACGCAGGGACGGAAAATACGAGCAGTACTTC.

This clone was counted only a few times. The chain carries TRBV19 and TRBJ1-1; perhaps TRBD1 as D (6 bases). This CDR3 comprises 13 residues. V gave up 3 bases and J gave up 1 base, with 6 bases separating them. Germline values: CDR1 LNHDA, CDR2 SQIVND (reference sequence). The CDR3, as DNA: TGTGCCAGTAGTATGGGACAGAACACTGAAGCTTTCTTT. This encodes CASSMGQNTEAFF.

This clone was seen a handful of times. The CDR3 loop reads CASSPTGTGYPADTQYF. CDR3 DNA: TGCGCCAGCAGCCCCACCGGGACAGGGTATCCGGCAGATACGCAGTATTTT. The chain is built from TRBV4-3 and TRBJ2-3; 9 bases are a match to TRBD1. The CDR3 is made up of 17 amino acids. V shed 4 bases, J shed 4 bases, and the junction held 12 bases outside the gene matches. Germline assignment: CDR1 LGHNA and CDR2 YSLEER.

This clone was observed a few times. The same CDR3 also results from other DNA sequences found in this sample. The CDR3 region is CAWSLGGNTEAFF. DNA for the CDR3: TGTGCCTGGAGTCTTGGAGGGAACACTGAAGCTTTCTTT. The chain carries TRBV30 and TRBJ1-1; D remains ambiguous. Looked up from germline, CDR1 is GTSNPN and CDR2 is SVGIG (reference sequence). V was trimmed by 2 bases and J by 1 base, leaving 8 bases between them. This CDR3 spans 13 amino acids. Full variable domain (rest looked up from reference TRBV30 and TRBJ1-1): SQTIHQWPATLVQPVGSPLSLECTVEGTSNPNLYWYRQAAGRGLQLLFYSVGIGQISSEVPQNLSASRPQDRQFILSSKKLLLSDSGFYLCAWSLGGNTEAFFGQGTRLTVV.

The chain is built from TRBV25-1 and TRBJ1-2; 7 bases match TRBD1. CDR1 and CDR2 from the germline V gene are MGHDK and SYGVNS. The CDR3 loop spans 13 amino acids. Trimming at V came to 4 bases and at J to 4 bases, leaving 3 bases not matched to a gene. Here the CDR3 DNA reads TGTGCCAGCAGTGGGGGACAGCCCTATGGCTACACCTTC. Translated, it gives CASSGGQPYGYTF.

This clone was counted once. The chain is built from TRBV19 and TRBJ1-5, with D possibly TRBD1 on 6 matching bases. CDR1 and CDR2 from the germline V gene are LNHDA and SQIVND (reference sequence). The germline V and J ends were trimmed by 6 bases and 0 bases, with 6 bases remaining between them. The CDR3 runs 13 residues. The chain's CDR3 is CASRDSSNQPQHF. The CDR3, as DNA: TGTGCCAGTAGGGACAGTAGCAATCAGCCCCAGCATTTT.

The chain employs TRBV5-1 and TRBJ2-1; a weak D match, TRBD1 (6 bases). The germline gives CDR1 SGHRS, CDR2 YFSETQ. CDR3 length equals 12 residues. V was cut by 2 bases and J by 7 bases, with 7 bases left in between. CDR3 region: CASSFGQNEQFF. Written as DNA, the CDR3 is TGCGCCAGCAGCTTTGGACAGAATGAGCAGTTCTTC.

As DNA, the CDR3 is TGTGCCAGCAGCTTGGGGGGGAACGGCAATCAGCCCCAGCATTTT. Residues: CASSLGGNGNQPQHF. The rearrangement uses TRBV5-6 and TRBJ1-5; D perhaps matches TRBD1 (5 bases). Trimming took off 0 bases at V and 2 bases at J, with 9 bases between the two ends. CDR3 length: 15 residues. Germline V gene data show CDR1 as SGHDT and CDR2 as YYEEEE.